The 10 T cell receptor beta chains presented below share a single source sample, sequenced in a study (TCRdb year 2016). Preparation of the library involved RT-PCR. TCRdb shows the sequencer as Illumina MiSeq. TCRdb passed the public sequencing reads through fastp at Q25 and MiXCR, retaining productive beta sequences. Identical CDR3 proteins give one entry, which carries the most common genes and DNA. The sample yields fewer than 800,000 distinct CDR3 sequences; approximately 15% were counted once. Roughly 4% of the sample goes to the ten largest clones. Sequenced input: memory CD4+ T cells from blood. The receptors derive from a female donor in good health, serving as a healthy control.

This clonotype was seen repeatedly, ten times or more. V is TRBV29-1 and J is TRBJ1-1; D uncertain. This CDR3 spans 12 amino acids. Trimming removed 2 bases from V and 3 bases from J, with 7 bases in between. Germline V gene lookup returns CDR1 SQVTM and CDR2 ANQGSEA. The DNA for the CDR3 is TGCAGCGTTGAAATAGTAGACACTGAAGCTTTCTTT. It encodes CSVEIVDTEAFF.

Only one count was recorded for this clonotype. The V and J genes are TRBV6-2 or TRBV6-3 and TRBJ1-5; TRBD1 agrees at 8 bases. CDR1 is MNHEY, CDR2 SVGEGT, per germline. The CDR3 sequence is 16 residues long. V lost 2 bases to trimming and J lost 5 bases; unmatched junction nucleotides: 8. The CDR3 nucleotides read TGTGCCAGCAGTTACAACAGGGGGAGATCTTATCAGCCCCAGCATTTT. This sequence encodes CASSYNRGRSYQPQHF.

This clonotype has a handful of counts. The chain uses TRBV20-1 and TRBJ2-3; 10 positions match TRBD2. After removal of 6 bases from V and 6 bases from J, the junction contained 6 bases not matched to a gene. This CDR3 contains 13 residues. Germline V gene lookup returns CDR1 DFQATT and CDR2 SNEGSKA (reference sequence). The CDR3 DNA reads as TGCAGTGCCGAAACAGCGGGAGGGGATACGCAGTATTTT. Translating it yields CSAETAGGDTQYF.

In its sample, this clonotype was seen many times. The V gene is TRBV29-1, the J gene TRBJ2-7; unclear D gene. Germline-derived CDR1 and CDR2 are SQVTM and ANQGSEA. CDR3 length: 12 residues. Trimming removed 4 bases at V and 6 bases at J, with 13 bases between. CDR3 nucleotides: TGCAGCGTTGTTATTAATTCCCCCGAGCAGTACTTC. Translated: CSVVINSPEQYF.

This clonotype was seen many times. V gene TRBV3-1 combines with J gene TRBJ1-5; no firm D call. CDR1 is LGHDT, CDR2 YNNKEL, per germline (reference sequence). This CDR3 region has 15 residues. V was trimmed by 0 bases and J by 2 bases, leaving 8 bases between them. The CDR3 loop reads CASSQDTTGNQPQHF. The CDR3 DNA is TGTGCCAGCAGCCAAGATACGACGGGCAATCAGCCCCAGCATTTT. Together with reference TRBV3-1 and TRBJ1-5, the CDR3 gives the full variable domain: DTAVSQTPKYLVTQMGNDKSIKCEQNLGHDTMYWYKQDSKKFLKIMFSYNNKELIINETVPNRFSPKSPDKAHLNLHINSLELGDSAVYFCASSQDTTGNQPQHFGDGTRLSIL.

Only a few counts were recorded for this clonotype. V is TRBV6-1 and J is TRBJ2-2; D gene unclear. The V gene lost 1 base and the J gene lost 1 base, with 10 bases spanning the gap. Germline lookup yields CDR1 MNHNS and CDR2 SASEGT. The CDR3 consists of 16 residues. The CDR3 loop is CASSEGSRRNTGELFF. The CDR3, as DNA: TGTGCCAGCAGTGAAGGGTCACGGAGGAACACCGGGGAGCTGTTTTTT.

Here the CDR3 reads CASSGGMNTEAFF. DNA for the CDR3: TGTGCCAGCAGCGGGGGTATGAACACTGAAGCTTTCTTT. The rearrangement links TRBV3-1 to TRBJ1-1; D is possibly TRBD1 (5 bases). The CDR3 covers 13 residues. The germline gives CDR1 LGHDT, CDR2 YNNKEL (reference sequence). Trimming cost V 5 bases and J 0 bases, with 7 bases left between them.

A few counts support this clonotype. V is TRBV20-1 and J is TRBJ1-1, with D maybe TRBD1 (5 bases). Germline V gene lookup returns CDR1 DFQATT and CDR2 SNEGSKA (reference sequence). The CDR3 runs to 12 residues. Between the trimmed V and J ends, which lost 1 base and 11 bases, there was a span of 14 bases. CDR3 in amino acids: CSARGGLFNAFF. Written as DNA, the CDR3 is TGCAGTGCTAGAGGGGGACTCTTTAACGCTTTCTTT.

This chain connects TRBV18 to TRBJ2-2, with 10 bases matching TRBD2. In germline, CDR1 is KGHSH, CDR2 LQKENI. The CDR3 is 16 residues long. J was trimmed by 6 bases and V by 3 bases; bases with no gene match: 7. The CDR3 coding sequence is TGTGCCAGCTCACCCCCCCGGAGCGGGGGGGCCGGGGAGCTGTTTTTT. Translating gives CASSPPRSGGAGELFF.

This clonotype showed up many times. The V and J genes are TRBV20-1 and TRBJ2-5; TRBD2 matches at 7 bases. The germline gives CDR1 DFQATT, CDR2 SNEGSKA (reference sequence). CDR3 length equals 14 residues. V was clipped by 3 bases and J by 5 bases; unmatched bases: 9. CDR3 DNA sequence: TGCAGTGCTAGGGTTGGGGCTAGCGGCGAGACCCAGTACTTC. It specifies CSARVGASGETQYF.